Listed below are T cell receptor beta chains from one sample, sequenced in a study of radiation and T cells in renal cell carcinoma. Assay used: immunoSEQ multiplex PCR; TCRdb lists only in-frame clones, some missing. The sample has about 90,000 clones; around four fifths are singletons. Sequencing was performed on blood, taken from a patient whose treatment included radiotherapy and nephrectomy. The source of these receptors is a man between 45 and 60 years old with renal cell carcinoma. The CDR3 runs from the conserved cysteine through the conserved F or W. The order of the fields is V gene, D gene, clone size, J gene, CDR3 protein, CDR3 DNA. D genes are given only for firm matches. Clone sizes are given selectively: once, few, many, or a class where the clone is expanded.

TRBV28,TRBD2,.,TRBJ2-2,CASSPGLAGITGELFF,TGTGCCAGCAGTCCAGGACTAGCGGGAATAACCGGGGAGCTGTTTTTT
TRBV4-3,.,.,TRBJ2-5,CASSQDNMEGETQYF,TGCGCCAGCAGCCAAGATAATATGGAGGGAGAGACCCAGTACTTC
TRBV28,TRBD1,.,TRBJ1-2,CASSPPGTGYGYTF,TGTGCCAGCAGCCCCCCCGGGACAGGCTATGGCTACACCTTC
TRBV6-5,.,few,TRBJ1-1,CASSYWENTEAFF,TGTGCCAGCAGTTACTGGGAGAACACTGAAGCTTTCTTT
TRBV21-1,.,few,TRBJ1-1,CASSKSGTEAFF,TGTGCCAGCAGCAAATCAGGGACTGAAGCTTTCTTT
TRBV4-2,TRBD2,.,TRBJ2-5,CASSKAGEETQYF,TGTGCCAGCAGCAAAGCGGGAGAAGAGACCCAGTACTTC
TRBV30,TRBD1,.,TRBJ1-6,CAWSRTGINSPLHF,TGTGCCTGGAGTCGGACAGGCATCAATTCACCCCTCCACTTT
TRBV28,.,.,TRBJ2-3,CASSPLAEVTDTQYF,TGTGCCAGCAGCCCTTTAGCGGAGGTTACAGATACGCAGTATTTT
TRBV9,TRBD2,.,TRBJ2-1,CASSVGTRGFNEQFF,TGTGCCAGCAGTGTAGGGACTAGAGGTTTCAATGAGCAGTTCTTC
TRBV9,.,.,TRBJ2-1,CASSVAMGDEQFF,TGTGCCAGCAGCGTAGCTATGGGGGATGAGCAGTTCTTC